This is a list of T cell receptor beta chains from one sample in a study of metastatic and nonmetastatic thyroid tumors. TCRdb re-called the PCR reads through MiXCR. Counted here are about 50,000 clones, roughly 3.9% occurring once; the ten biggest clones make up about a tenth. Sequenced: blood. These receptors came from a female donor with papillary thyroid cancer or a benign thyroid nodule (not recorded which). Some clones in this sample may be carry-over from other donors' samples. The CDR3 runs from the conserved cysteine through the conserved F or W. Each record gives: V gene, clone size, J gene, D gene, CDR3 protein, CDR3 DNA. The D gene is left open where the match is weak. Some rows mark clone size as missing; the rest say once, few, many or name a class of expanded clone.

>TRBV6-4|few|TRBJ2-3|TRBD2
CASSSGGRASDTQYF
TGTGCCAGCAGTTCTGGCGGGAGGGCCTCAGATACGCAGTATTTT
>TRBV6-5|many|TRBJ1-1|-
CASSYFQENTEAFF
TGTGCCAGCAGTTACTTTCAGGAGAACACTGAAGCTTTCTTT
>TRBV12-3/TRBV12-4|many|TRBJ2-2|-
CASSPWSYTGELFF
TGTGCCAGCAGCCCTTGGTCCTACACCGGGGAGCTGTTTTTT
>TRBV15|many|TRBJ2-6|-
CATSGEQDSGANVLTF
TGTGCCACCAGCGGAGAACAGGACTCTGGGGCCAACGTCCTGACTTTC
>TRBV5-1|many|TRBJ2-3|TRBD2
CASSLGLAGNADTQYF
TGCGCCAGCAGCTTGGGGCTAGCGGGTAACGCAGATACGCAGTATTTT
>TRBV19|many|TRBJ1-1|-
CASSIIKNTEAFF
TGTGCCAGTAGTATTATTAAGAACACTGAAGCTTTCTTT
>TRBV6-5|many|TRBJ1-2|-
CASSYSPLQGYKIYGYTF
TGTGCCAGCAGTTACTCCCCCCTTCAGGGCTATAAAATCTATGGCTACACCTTC
>TRBV4-2|-|TRBJ1-6|-
CASSQDGSGVMGPLHF
TGTGCCAGCAGCCAAGACGGCAGTGGTGTTATGGGCCCCCTCCACTTT
>TRBV5-4|few|TRBJ2-5|TRBD2
CASTGGGLGGTQYF
TGTGCCTCCACGGGGGGGGGGCTGGGAGGGACCCAGTACTTC
>TRBV12-3/TRBV12-4|few|TRBJ1-6|-
CASSWRSSYNSPLHF
TGTGCCAGCAGTTGGCGGAGCTCCTATAATTCACCCCTCCACTTT
>TRBV28|few|TRBJ2-7|-
CASRPRGGVDEQYF
TGTGCCAGCAGACCGAGGGGGGGGGTCGACGAGCAGTACTTC
>TRBV20-1|-|TRBJ1-6|TRBD1
CSAPGTGASNSHIHF
TGCAGTGCACCCGGGACAGGGGCGTCCAATTCACACATCCACTTT
>TRBV7-8|many|TRBJ2-3|TRBD2
CASSLDPPGLAGVSTDTQYF
TGTGCCAGCAGCCTCGACCCGCCGGGACTAGCGGGAGTAAGCACAGATACGCAGTATTTT
>TRBV30|few|TRBJ1-4|TRBD1
CAWSDPWGEGASEKLFF
TGTGCCTGGAGTGACCCATGGGGAGAGGGGGCTAGTGAAAAACTGTTTTTT
>TRBV2|many|TRBJ2-7|-
CASSEEVLGYEQYF
TGTGCCAGCAGTGAGGAAGTATTGGGATACGAGCAGTACTTC
>TRBV6-1|many|TRBJ2-1|-
CASSVGLNAPYNEQFF
TGTGCCAGCAGTGTAGGACTAAACGCTCCCTACAATGAGCAGTTCTTC
>TRBV6-1|few|TRBJ1-6|TRBD1
CASSEAGTGGSPLHF
TGTGCCAGCAGTGAAGCAGGGACAGGGGGTTCACCCCTCCACTTT
>TRBV10-3|many|TRBJ1-2|-
CAISEGGIDGYTF
TGTGCCATCAGTGAGGGGGGGATTGACGGCTACACCTTC
>TRBV7-3|many|TRBJ2-2|TRBD1
CASSPSGTGGPGELFF
TGTGCCAGCAGCCCCTCCGGGACAGGGGGGCCCGGGGAGCTGTTTTTT
>TRBV30|many|TRBJ2-5|TRBD2
CAWELAGGQETQYF
TGTGCCTGGGAACTAGCGGGAGGTCAAGAGACCCAGTACTTC
>TRBV7-2|many|TRBJ1-1|-
CASSLYRVQNTEAFF
TGTGCCAGCAGCTTGTACAGGGTCCAGAACACTGAAGCTTTCTTT
>TRBV20-1|many|TRBJ2-7|TRBD2
CSARVAGGLSYEQYF
TGCAGTGCTAGGGTAGCGGGGGGCCTCTCCTACGAGCAGTACTTC
>TRBV6-1|many|TRBJ2-3|-
CASTASGSSADTQYF
TGTGCCAGCACTGCGTCTGGCAGCTCGGCGGATACGCAGTATTTT
>TRBV6-1|many|TRBJ2-7|-
CAVLGVGAREQYF
TGTGCCGTCCTCGGTGTAGGGGCGCGCGAGCAGTACTTC
>TRBV12-3/TRBV12-4|many|TRBJ2-1|TRBD2
CASRTSDNEQFF
TGTGCCAGCAGGACTAGCGACAATGAGCAGTTCTTC
>TRBV2|many|TRBJ2-3|TRBD1
CASRIGQGADTQYF
TGTGCCAGCAGAATCGGACAGGGGGCAGATACGCAGTATTTT
>TRBV20-1|many|TRBJ2-2|-
CSARFPYGGGTGELFF
TGCAGTGCTAGATTCCCATATGGGGGCGGCACCGGGGAGCTGTTTTTT
>TRBV9|many|TRBJ2-2|TRBD2
CASTRSLAGGPGGELFF
TGTGCCAGCACCCGCTCATTAGCGGGAGGGCCGGGCGGGGAGCTGTTTTTT
>TRBV6-4|many|TRBJ2-1|TRBD1
CASSDGTGGNEQFF
TGTGCCAGCAGTGACGGGACAGGGGGCAATGAGCAGTTCTTC
>TRBV27|medium-sized|TRBJ1-2|TRBD1
CASRRTGGNYGYTF
TGTGCCAGCAGGCGGACAGGGGGGAACTATGGCTACACCTTC
>TRBV19|few|TRBJ1-3|-
CASSVSITSGNTIYF
TGTGCCAGTAGTGTGTCCATCACCTCTGGAAACACCATATATTTT
>TRBV2|-|TRBJ2-1|TRBD2
CASKERTSGLYNEQFF
TGTGCCAGCAAGGAAAGGACTAGCGGACTTTACAATGAGCAGTTCTTC
>TRBV10-2|-|TRBJ2-3|TRBD2
CASSESSSTSGRTDTQYF
TGCGCCAGCAGTGAGTCATCCTCGACTAGCGGGAGAACAGATACGCAGTATTTT
>TRBV6-1|medium-sized|TRBJ1-2|-
CASSGVRGGGYTF
TGTGCCAGCAGCGGGGTCAGGGGCGGAGGCTACACCTTC
>TRBV6-1|-|TRBJ1-2|TRBD1
CAISLQGGGAGYTF
TGTGCCATCAGTCTCCAGGGGGGGGGCGCTGGCTACACCTTC
>TRBV19|few|TRBJ1-6|-
CASSILRGYGDSPLHF
TGTGCCAGTAGTATTTTAAGGGGTTATGGGGATTCACCCCTCCACTTT
>TRBV12-3/TRBV12-4|-|TRBJ2-7|-
CASSFRAVHPYEQYF
TGTGCCAGCAGTTTCCGGGCCGTTCATCCTTACGAGCAGTACTTC
>TRBV7-9|-|TRBJ2-5|-
CASSLVEGPQETQYF
TGTGCCAGCAGCTTGGTCGAGGGGCCTCAAGAGACTCAGTACTTC